The clone carrying this TCR beta chain appeared many times. What it binds is unknown. The CDR3 runs 15 residues. Trimming removed 5 bases from V and 9 bases from J; junction bases left unmatched: 11. The sample originates from a study of T cells after yellow fever vaccination. Study-wide results and limits: By day 5 rather than day 15, the secondary response had peaked, though it was weaker. Clonotype sharing between CD4 and CD8 compartments was small. A large majority of primary-vaccination clones showed up again after the booster (approximately 95% CD4, around 90% CD8).

For TCR, cDNA came from 5'RACE template switching, which added a universal primer site and UMIs. Each CDR3 protein gets one entry after TCRdb re-called the 5' RACE reads with MiXCR. Here the sample spans around 610,000 distinct CDR3 sequences, 13% being singletons. The receptor comes from a man younger than 40 who received the YFV17D yellow fever vaccine. J is TRBJ1-5 and V is TRBV12-3 or TRBV12-4; TRBD1 aligns across 9 bases. The sequences come from PBMCs, collected on the day of the yellow fever booster vaccination. Here the CDR3 DNA reads TGTGCCAGCAGTCCCCCTGGACAGGGGCAAATGCCCCAGCATTTT. The encoded protein is CASSPPGQGQMPQHF.